These 9 T cell receptor beta chains share one sample of origin, sequenced in a study of blood T cell repertoires in COVID-19. The method was immunoSEQ multiplex PCR; TCRdb's version includes in-frame clones alone and lacks a portion of them. The sample yields about 230,000 clones, less than 90% seen once. Sequencing was carried out using peripheral blood. The receptors originated from a woman in her seventies with active or convalescent COVID-19.

The V and J genes are TRBV18 and TRBJ2-3; D ambiguous. The ends were cut back, 2 bases at V and 5 bases at J, with 11 bases in the middle. This CDR3 has 14 amino acids. Germline CDR1 is KGHSH and CDR2 is LQKENI. CDR3: CASSPINSEDTQYF. The CDR3 region has the DNA TGTGCCAGCTCACCAATTAATAGTGAAGATACGCAGTATTTT.

The V and J genes are TRBV7-2 and TRBJ2-3, with D maybe TRBD2 (5 bases). In germline, CDR1 is SGHTA, CDR2 FQGNSA. The ends were cut back, 4 bases at V and 2 bases at J, with 10 bases in the middle. This CDR3 has 14 residues. The CDR3 reads CASSSLADTDTQYF. CDR3 DNA sequence: TGTGCCAGCAGCTCTCTAGCAGACACAGATACGCAGTATTTT.

The rearrangement uses TRBV4-3 and TRBJ2-3; 8 bases line up with TRBD2. Looked up from germline, CDR1 is LGHNA and CDR2 is YSLEER. The CDR3 runs to 14 residues. Unmatched junction bases numbered 5, after V lost 2 bases and J lost 7 bases. The CDR3 bases are TGCGCCAGCAGCCAACAACTAGCGGATTATACGCAGTATTTT. This translates into CASSQQLADYTQYF.

CDR3: CASSGGQFQKTQYF. CDR3 DNA: TGTGCCAGTTCCGGAGGGCAGTTTCAAAAGACCCAGTACTTC. The chain employs TRBV27 and TRBJ2-5, with D possibly matching TRBD2 (6 bases). This CDR3 has 14 amino acids. Trimming left V 9 bases short and J 6 bases short, with 20 bases between. Germline-derived CDR1 and CDR2 are MNHEY and SMNVEV (reference sequence).

This chain links TRBV6-4 with TRBJ2-1, with 8 bases aligning to TRBD2. Looked up from germline, CDR1 is MRHNA and CDR2 is SNTAGT. CDR3 length: 14 amino acids. V trimming: 4 bases; J trimming: 8 bases; junction bases outside the gene matches: 7. The CDR3 is CASSVTGGRDEQFF. CDR3 DNA: TGTGCCAGCAGTGTTACGGGAGGGAGAGATGAGCAGTTCTTC.

The chain is built from TRBV5-1 and TRBJ1-2; possibly TRBD1 for D (6 bases). The V gene lost 2 bases and the J gene lost 2 bases, with 10 bases spanning the gap. Germline V gene sequence: CDR1 SGHRS, CDR2 YFSETQ. CDR3 length: 14 amino acids. The CDR3 coding sequence is TGCGCCAGCAGCTTCTTACAGGGAAACTATGGCTACACCTTC. Translating gives CASSFLQGNYGYTF.

The V and J genes are TRBV28 and TRBJ1-1, with D unclear. Trimming took 6 bases from V and 0 from J, leaving 5 bases between them. Germline V gene sequence: CDR1 MDHEN, CDR2 SYDVKM. This CDR3 has 12 amino acids. The DNA of the CDR3 is TGTGCCAGCAGGGACTTGAACACTGAAGCTTTCTTT. Its protein is CASRDLNTEAFF.

The chain uses TRBV30 and TRBJ1-2; D is unclear. V shed 1 base and J shed 8 bases, with 11 bases lying between them. The length of the CDR3 is 12 residues. Germline V CDR1 and CDR2: GTSNPN, SVGIG (reference sequence). Here the CDR3 DNA reads TGTGCCTGGAGTGGCGGGGAGTGGGGCTACACCTTC. It is translated as CAWSGGEWGYTF.

The rearrangement links TRBV5-6 to TRBJ1-2; 9 nucleotides match TRBD1. Germline lookup yields CDR1 SGHDT and CDR2 YYEEEE. The CDR3 is 15 amino acids. The ends lost 5 bases at V and 0 bases at J; junction bases unmatched: 5. CDR3 residues: CASSHRGRANYGYTF. The CDR3 coding sequence is TGTGCCAGCAGTCACAGGGGGCGGGCTAACTATGGCTACACCTTC.